The 27 T cell receptor beta chains in this list originate from one sample, sequenced in a study of cytomegalovirus exposure and HLA in healthy donors. The table came from immunoSEQ multiplex PCR; TCRdb's copy has only in-frame clones and leaves some out. Of about 150,000 clones in the sample, approximately 90% were seen once. The sample consisted of PBMCs. These TCRs come from a man aged 18-30 years in good health and CMV-seronegative.

This rearrangement joins TRBV18 to TRBJ2-7; the match to TRBD1 covers 7 bases. The germline V gene encodes CDR1 KGHSH and CDR2 LQKENI. The length of the CDR3 is 15 residues. J lost 2 bases, V lost 4 bases, and 8 bases had no gene match. The CDR3 DNA is TGTGCCAGCTCACTCTTGACAGGGACCCCCTACGAGCAGTACTTC. Translating it yields CASSLLTGTPYEQYF.

V gene TRBV2 combines with J gene TRBJ2-7; D is possibly TRBD2 (5 bases). The germline CDR1 and CDR2 sequences are SNHLY and FYNNEI. Trimming removed 5 bases from V and 3 bases from J, with 14 bases in between. This CDR3 is built from 14 residues. The CDR3: CASSLERASYEQYF. In DNA form, the CDR3 reads TGTGCCAGCAGTCTGGAGAGGGCCAGCTACGAGCAGTACTTC.

The chain has TRBV6-5 and TRBJ2-2; 9 bases fit TRBD1. The V gene end was trimmed by 8 bases and the J gene end by 4 bases; junction bases not matched to a gene: 5. Germline CDR1 MNHEY, CDR2 SVGAGI. The CDR3 length is 14 residues. The CDR3 is CASGRTGVTGELFF. In nucleotides, the CDR3 is TGTGCCAGCGGGCGGACAGGGGTCACCGGGGAGCTGTTTTTT.

The CDR3 region has the DNA TGCAGCGTTAGGCAGGGGGCACCCGGGGAGCTGTTTTTT. This sequence encodes CSVRQGAPGELFF. The chain links TRBV29-1 to TRBJ2-2; 8 positions match TRBD1. Per the germline V gene, CDR1 is SQVTM and CDR2 is ANQGSEA. V lost 5 bases and J lost 6; bases outside the gene matches: 5. This CDR3 has 13 amino acids.

The chain couples TRBV5-6 to TRBJ2-7; tentative D call: TRBD1 (6 bases). The CDR3 loop spans 15 amino acids. V gave up 2 bases and J gave up 4 bases, with 16 bases separating them. Germline CDR1 and CDR2: SGHDT and YYEEEE. The CDR3, as DNA: TGTGCCAGCAGCTTTTGGGGGACACCTAGGTACGAGCAGTACTTC. Translated, it gives CASSFWGTPRYEQYF.

The V gene is TRBV19, the J gene TRBJ2-7, with 7 bases aligning to TRBD1. CDR1 is LNHDA, CDR2 SQIVND, per germline (reference sequence). This CDR3 is built from 15 residues. The J segment lost 4 bases and the V segment lost 3 bases, leaving 9 bases of the junction unmatched. The CDR3 DNA follows: TGTGCCAGTAGTATCCAAGGGACAGACCCTTACGAGCAGTACTTC. Protein: CASSIQGTDPYEQYF.

V is TRBV2 and J is TRBJ1-2; D gene unclear. Deletions cut 1 base from V and 6 bases from J, with 18 bases between. CDR3 length: 16 residues. The germline gives CDR1 SNHLY, CDR2 FYNNEI. The CDR3 loop is CASSEGFFGLKDGYTF. DNA of the CDR3: TGTGCCAGCAGTGAAGGGTTTTTTGGGCTTAAGGATGGCTACACCTTC.

This clone has a single count. The rearrangement uses TRBV2 and TRBJ1-1; D gene unclear. The germline V gene encodes CDR1 SNHLY and CDR2 FYNNEI. V lost 6 bases and J lost 5, with 10 bases in between. The CDR3 covers 12 residues. This CDR3 reads CASRERVTEAFF. Written as DNA, the CDR3 is TGTGCCAGCAGGGAGAGGGTTACTGAAGCTTTCTTT.

The V call is TRBV5-1, the J call TRBJ1-1; D is undetermined. The CDR3 spans 14 residues. Deletions cut 0 bases from V and 3 bases from J, with 9 bases between. Germline CDR1 and CDR2: SGHRS and YFSETQ. The CDR3 bases are TGCGCCAGCAGCTTGGATTCGGTGGACACTGAAGCTTTCTTT. This gives the protein CASSLDSVDTEAFF.

This chain links TRBV5-1 with TRBJ2-1; TRBD2 agrees at 13 bases. CDR1 SGHRS and CDR2 YFSETQ come from the germline V gene. Trimming at V came to 6 bases and at J to 8 bases, leaving 8 bases not matched to a gene. CDR3 length: 15 residues. CDR3 residues: CASIPGTSGTDEQFF. CDR3 coding DNA: TGCGCCAGCATCCCGGGGACTAGCGGGACCGATGAGCAGTTCTTC.

This chain uses TRBV10-1 with TRBJ2-6; 7 bases align to TRBD2. With V trimmed by 0 bases and J by 5 bases, 4 bases remained unmatched. Germline V gene lookup returns CDR1 WNHNN and CDR2 SYGVQD (reference sequence). The CDR3 has 16 amino acids. The CDR3 loop reads CASSESPGGRANVLTF. Here the CDR3 DNA reads TGCGCCAGCAGTGAGTCTCCGGGAGGCAGGGCCAACGTCCTGACTTTC.

This sequence joins TRBV11-2 and TRBJ2-5, with D tentatively TRBD1 (6 bases). V lost 5 bases and J lost 4, with 17 bases in between. CDR1 and CDR2 (germline): SGHAT, FQNNGV. The CDR3 is made up of 15 amino acids. CDR3 in amino acids: CASSPGTLVSETQYF. Written as DNA, the CDR3 is TGTGCCAGCAGCCCGGGGACACTAGTATCAGAGACCCAGTACTTC.

The chain combines TRBV27 with TRBJ2-7; 8 bases match TRBD1. Germline lookup yields CDR1 MNHEY and CDR2 SMNVEV (reference sequence). CDR3 length equals 15 residues. The ends lost 2 bases at V and 0 bases at J; junction bases unmatched: 3. The CDR3 reads CASSLQGTGSYEQYF. CDR3 coding DNA: TGTGCCAGCAGTTTACAGGGGACAGGCTCCTACGAGCAGTACTTC.

The V and J genes are TRBV6-1 and TRBJ2-7; TRBD1 is a possible D gene (5 bases). V lost 5 bases and J lost 2, with 16 bases in between. Germline V lookup: CDR1 MNHNS, CDR2 SASEGT. CDR3 length: 15 amino acids. The CDR3 DNA sequence: TGTGCCAGCAGTACAGGACCGCTCGAAGCCTACGAGCAGTACGTC. It specifies CASSTGPLEAYEQYV.

The genes are TRBV19 and TRBJ1-5; tentatively, D is TRBD1 (6 bases). Germline CDR1 reads LNHDA; CDR2 reads SQIVND (reference sequence). Between the trimmed V and J ends, which lost 1 base and 7 bases, there was a span of 14 bases. There are 15 residues in the CDR3. CDR3 sequence reads: CASSIATRGGQPQHF. CDR3 DNA: TGTGCCAGTAGTATAGCCACCAGGGGCGGCCAGCCCCAGCATTTT.

This chain joins TRBV5-6 and TRBJ2-6; 7 nucleotides line up with TRBD1. The CDR3 runs to 18 residues. Germline CDR1 SGHDT, CDR2 YYEEEE. V lost 0 bases to trimming and J lost 0 bases; unmatched junction nucleotides: 6. The CDR3 DNA sequence: TGTGCCAGCAGCTTGGTTTCTAGGGGGCTCTCTGGGGCCAACGTCCTGACTTTC. Its translation is CASSLVSRGLSGANVLTF.

The V gene is TRBV28, the J gene TRBJ1-2; tentatively, D is TRBD1 (6 bases). Germline V gene data show CDR1 as MDHEN and CDR2 as SYDVKM. CDR3 length equals 14 residues. V was shortened by 6 bases and J by 0 bases, with 11 bases between the two germline ends. CDR3 protein: CASRTGQANYGYTF. Here the CDR3 DNA reads TGTGCCAGCAGGACAGGACAAGCTAACTATGGCTACACCTTC.

V gene TRBV29-1 combines with J gene TRBJ1-2; D remains unclear. The CDR3 has 13 amino acids. The V end was cut by 2 bases, the J end by 0 bases, with 7 bases between. The germline V gene has CDR1 SQVTM and CDR2 ANQGSEA. In DNA form, the CDR3 reads TGCAGCGTTGAAACTAGGGCTAACTATGGCTACACCTTC. Translation: CSVETRANYGYTF.

The chain links TRBV7-9 to TRBJ2-3; perhaps TRBD2 as D (6 bases). The CDR3 length is 19 residues. Germline CDR1 is SEHNR and CDR2 is FQNEAQ (reference sequence). V was trimmed by 1 base and J by 2 bases, leaving 22 bases between them. The CDR3 DNA reads as TGTGCCAGCAGCTTAGGTGGGACGGTATACGGGAGTTCCACAGATACGCAGTATTTT. As protein: CASSLGGTVYGSSTDTQYF.

The rearrangement joins TRBV30 to TRBJ1-2; no definite D call. The germline V and J ends were trimmed by 7 bases and 3 bases, with 6 bases remaining between them. The CDR3 extends over 10 amino acids. Germline V gives CDR1 GTSNPN, CDR2 SVGIG (reference sequence). The CDR3 region is CAYSYYGYTF. The CDR3 DNA is TGTGCCTACTCTTACTATGGCTACACCTTC. The whole variable domain, remainder taken from reference TRBV30 and TRBJ1-2, is SQTIHQWPATLVQPVGSPLSLECTVEGTSNPNLYWYRQAAGRGLQLLFYSVGIGQISSEVPQNLSASRPQDRQFILSSKKLLLSDSGFYLCAYSYYGYTFGSGTRLTVV.

The genes are TRBV10-2 and TRBJ1-2; 8 nucleotides line up with TRBD1. The CDR3 has 15 residues. Germline assignment: CDR1 WSHSY and CDR2 SAAADI. With V trimmed by 0 bases and J by 8 bases, 8 bases remained unmatched. The CDR3 reads CASSESGQGMGGYTF. The CDR3 coding sequence is TGCGCCAGCAGTGAGTCTGGACAGGGAATGGGCGGCTACACCTTC.

This sequence joins TRBV5-8 and TRBJ2-4, with unresolved D. V lost 1 base and J lost 10, with 3 bases in between. The CDR3 is 10 amino acids. The V gene's germline CDR1 is SGHTS and CDR2 YDEGEE. The CDR3 is CASSLQIQYF. As DNA, the CDR3 is TGTGCCAGCAGCTTGCAGATTCAGTACTTC.

The chain joins TRBV14 to TRBJ1-2; 7 nucleotides agree with TRBD1. The CDR3 runs 15 residues. V lost 4 bases and J lost 0; bases outside the gene matches: 5. Germline V lookup: CDR1 SGHDN, CDR2 FVKESK. The CDR3 region is CASSPFDRANYGYTF. DNA for the CDR3: TGTGCCAGCAGCCCGTTCGACAGGGCTAACTATGGCTACACCTTC.

This chain joins TRBV2 and TRBJ2-3; tentatively, D is TRBD2 (6 bases). CDR3 length: 17 residues. Germline CDR1 is SNHLY and CDR2 is FYNNEI. V gave up 4 bases and J gave up 1 base, with 18 bases separating them. CDR3 in amino acids: CASSVGPEGWGTDTQYF. Here the CDR3 DNA reads TGTGCCAGCAGTGTTGGTCCGGAGGGGTGGGGCACAGATACGCAGTATTTT. Looking up the rest from reference TRBV2 and TRBJ2-3 gives the full variable domain: EPEVTQTPSHQVTQMGQEVILRCVPISNHLYFYWYRQILGQKVEFLVSFYNNEISEKSEIFDDQFSVERPDGSNFTLKIRSTKLEDSAMYFCASSVGPEGWGTDTQYFGPGTRLTVL.

The CDR3 is CASSLGDRDTDTQYF. CDR3 bases: TGCGCCAGCAGCTTGGGAGACAGGGACACAGATACGCAGTATTTT. This rearrangement joins TRBV5-1 to TRBJ2-3; 7 nucleotides align to TRBD1. V shed 0 bases and J 2 bases; nucleotides not matched to a gene: 3. The length of the CDR3 is 15 residues. Germline CDR1 SGHRS, CDR2 YFSETQ.

The chain is built from TRBV5-6 and TRBJ2-2; a weak D match, TRBD1 (5 bases). This CDR3 is built from 15 residues. CDR1 is SGHDT and CDR2 is YYEEEE in the germline V gene. V lost 8 bases to trimming and J lost 6 bases, with 20 bases between them. CDR3 loop: CASTYRSVVAGELFF. CDR3 nucleotides: TGTGCCAGTACATACAGGTCTGTGGTCGCCGGGGAGCTGTTTTTT.

The count of this clone is one. This sequence joins TRBV7-8 and TRBJ2-1; 12 bases fit TRBD2. J was trimmed by 3 bases and V by 4 bases; bases with no gene match: 4. The V gene's germline CDR1 is SGHVS and CDR2 FQNEAQ. This CDR3 comprises 16 residues. The CDR3 protein is CASSSTSGRIYNEQFF. CDR3 in DNA: TGTGCCAGCAGCTCGACTAGCGGGAGAATCTACAATGAGCAGTTCTTC. The full variable domain, completed using reference TRBV7-8 and TRBJ2-1, is GAGVSQSPRYKVAKRGQDVALRCDPISGHVSLFWYQQALGQGPEFLTYFQNEAQLDKSGLPSDRFFAERPEGSVSTLKIQRTQQEDSAVYLCASSSTSGRIYNEQFFGPGTRLTVL.